This TCR beta chain was sequenced during a study of OX40 agonist ivuxolimab in advanced cancers. Background on the study: Ivuxolimab was delivered to patients intravenously every 2 weeks at doses spanning 0.01 to 10 mg/kg. Three patients got partial responses; one had hepatocellular carcinoma and two had cutaneous melanoma.

Remarks on this clone: Its antigen is currently unknown.

Some clones are missing from TCRdb's copy, which holds only in-frame ones; the method was immunoSEQ multiplex PCR. The data show tens of thousands of clones, roughly nine tenths seen once. Points from the study as a whole: Within 6 weeks, CD4+ and CD8+ blood T cells expanded clonally at 0.1 to 3.0 mg/kg. Expanded peripheral T cell antigen specificity was not determined.

This TCR was sampled from an adult with an advanced solid tumor such as melanoma, head and neck, liver or kidney cancer. Sample: CD4+ or CD8+ T cells sorted from blood, taken in a trial of the OX40 agonist ivuxolimab.

CDR3 protein: CASALTGDEQFF. In DNA, the CDR3 is TGCGCCAGCGCCCTGACAGGTGATGAGCAGTTCTTC. The chain is built from TRBV4-1 and TRBJ2-1, with a tentative D call TRBD1 (6 bases). Germline lookup yields CDR1 MGHRA and CDR2 YSYEKL. Deletions cut 8 bases from V and 8 bases from J, with 13 bases between. CDR3 length: 12 residues.